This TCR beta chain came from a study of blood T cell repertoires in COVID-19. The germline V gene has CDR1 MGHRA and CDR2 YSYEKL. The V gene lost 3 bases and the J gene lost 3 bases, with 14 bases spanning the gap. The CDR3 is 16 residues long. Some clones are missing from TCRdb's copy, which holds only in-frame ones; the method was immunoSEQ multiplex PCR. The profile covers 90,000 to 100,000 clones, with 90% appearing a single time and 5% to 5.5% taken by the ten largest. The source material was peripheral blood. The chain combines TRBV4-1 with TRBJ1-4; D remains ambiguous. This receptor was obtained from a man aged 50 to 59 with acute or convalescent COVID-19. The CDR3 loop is CASSQIGPAANEKLFF. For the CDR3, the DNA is TGCGCCAGCAGCCAGATTGGCCCCGCCGCTAATGAAAAACTGTTTTTT.